The 17 T cell receptor beta chains in this list originate from one sample, sequenced in a study of control samples from healthy donors and cancer patients (dated by TCRdb to 2018 to 2021). Preparation of the library involved the immunoSEQ multiplex PCR assay. In TCRdb, the immuneACCESS table is reduced to in-frame sequences with V and J assigned. These tables do not hold every clone; where another copy was compared, an unresolved V gene accounts for under half, and the others remain unexplained. This sample has 100,000 to 150,000 clones in its table, and 80% to 95% of those were observed once. The ten largest clones take up 4.5% to 7% of the sample. The sequencing sample was made of blood. The receptors originated from a man between 18 and 35 years old in good health.

The V and J genes are TRBV6-4 and TRBJ2-3; TRBD1 matches at 11 bases. V shed 0 bases, J shed 4 bases, and the junction held 0 bases outside the gene matches. This CDR3 comprises 15 residues. Germline CDR1 and CDR2: MRHNA and SNTAGT. CDR3 bases: TGTGCCAGCAGTGACTCGGGACAGGGGGCAGATACGCAGTATTTT. Its translation: CASSDSGQGADTQYF.

The V and J genes are TRBV5-4 and TRBJ1-2; D remains ambiguous. The CDR3 has 16 amino acids. V was clipped by 0 bases and J by 0 bases, with 12 bases between them. CDR1 and CDR2 from the germline V gene are SGHNT and YYREEE (reference sequence). The chain's CDR3 is CASSLGGAESNYGYTF. Written as DNA, the CDR3 is TGTGCCAGCAGCTTGGGAGGAGCGGAGTCTAACTATGGCTACACCTTC.

This sequence joins TRBV30 and TRBJ2-5, with no clear D. The CDR3 totals 16 residues. Germline loops: CDR1 GTSNPN, CDR2 SVGIG (reference sequence). The germline V and J ends were trimmed by 0 bases and 5 bases, with 19 bases remaining between them. The CDR3, as DNA: TGTGCCTGGAGTGTATCCTTAAGGCAAGGAAGGGAGACCCAGTACTTC. Amino acid sequence: CAWSVSLRQGRETQYF. The variable domain in full, with the rest retrieved from reference TRBV30 and TRBJ2-5, is SQTIHQWPATLVQPVGSPLSLECTVEGTSNPNLYWYRQAAGRGLQLLFYSVGIGQISSEVPQNLSASRPQDRQFILSSKKLLLSDSGFYLCAWSVSLRQGRETQYFGPGTRLLVL.

To note about this clone: The CDR3 does not end in the conserved phenylalanine or tryptophan, so this is likely a read error. No DNA is shown, since the ends of the CDR3 on it are uncertain; the CDR3 is the one TCRdb lists. The V gene is TRBV21-1, the J gene TRBJ1-2; TRBD1 reflects the table's D call only, with no check against the DNA. TRBV21-1 is termed a pseudogene. The CDR3 sequence runs 10 residues, both termini included. The CDR3 reads CASSKKRTGG.

The J gene is TRBJ1-6, the V gene TRBV2, with D perhaps matching TRBD1 (5 bases). This CDR3 spans 14 amino acids. V lost 11 bases and J lost 6, with 17 bases in between. Germline lookup yields CDR1 SNHLY and CDR2 FYNNEI. The CDR3: CASQGGVANSPLHF. CDR3 nucleotides: TGTGCCTCACAAGGAGGGGTAGCTAATTCACCCCTCCACTTT.

The chain combines TRBV6-1 with TRBJ1-6, with D hard to call. V dropped 3 bases and J dropped 0 bases, with 9 bases sitting between them. Germline lookup yields CDR1 MNHNS and CDR2 SASEGT. The length of the CDR3 is 16 residues. CDR3 DNA: TGTGCCAGCAGTGAGCAGCGGAGCTCCTATAATTCACCCCTCCACTTT. Translation: CASSEQRSSYNSPLHF.

The rearrangement uses TRBV5-6 and TRBJ1-1; D is uncertain. The germline V gene has CDR1 SGHDT and CDR2 YYEEEE. This CDR3 contains 11 residues. Deletions cut 1 base from V and 7 bases from J, with 5 bases between. Here the CDR3 DNA reads TGTGCCAGCAGCTTGTGGGGTGAAGCTTTCTTT. Translating it yields CASSLWGEAFF.

The chain recombines TRBV5-1 with TRBJ1-1, with TRBD1 as a possible D gene (6 bases). Trimming took 2 bases from V and 1 from J, leaving 12 bases between them. The germline V gene has CDR1 SGHRS and CDR2 YFSETQ. The CDR3 loop spans 15 amino acids. The CDR3 region has the DNA TGCGCCAGCAGCTTTTCCCGGACAGCGAACACTGAAGCTTTCTTT. This sequence encodes CASSFSRTANTEAFF.

This chain connects TRBV13 to TRBJ1-2; D may be TRBD1 (5 bases). The CDR3 contains 14 residues. Trimming removed 5 bases at V and 7 bases at J, with 17 bases between. Germline values: CDR1 PRHDT, CDR2 FYEKMQ (reference sequence). CDR3 sequence: CASSPTVPSSGYTF. The CDR3 coding sequence is TGTGCCAGCAGCCCGACAGTGCCCTCCTCTGGCTACACCTTC.

This clone was detected only a few times. Different DNA sequences within this sample yield the same CDR3. This sequence joins TRBV21-1 and TRBJ1-6; TRBD1 is the table's D call and was not checked against the DNA. TRBV21-1 is assigned pseudogene status. The CDR3 is made up of 15 amino acids. The CDR3 here is CASSKFRVGNSPLHF. Here the CDR3 DNA reads TGTGCCAGCAGCAAATTCAGGGTGGGAAATTCACCCCTCCACTTT.

This sequence joins TRBV6-5 and TRBJ2-7; D is perhaps TRBD2 (5 bases). With 0 bases removed from V and 3 bases from J, the gap between germline ends came to 12 bases. Germline V CDR1 and CDR2: MNHEY, SVGAGI. CDR3 length equals 15 residues. In nucleotides, the CDR3 is TGTGCCAGCAGTTACTCGGAGGATGAGGGCTACGAGCAGTACTTC. Protein product: CASSYSEDEGYEQYF.

The chain has TRBV5-1 and TRBJ1-2; D is ambiguous. CDR1 SGHRS and CDR2 YFSETQ come from the germline V gene. The CDR3 extends over 14 amino acids. V dropped 0 bases and J dropped 3 bases, with 9 bases sitting between them. CDR3 nucleotides: TGCGCCAGCAGCTTGGAGGTCGGATACTATGGCTACACCTTC. The encoded protein is CASSLEVGYYGYTF.

The chain joins TRBV12-3 or TRBV12-4 to TRBJ2-7; D remains unclear. The CDR3 extends over 11 amino acids. Trimming removed 3 bases from V and 5 bases from J, with 5 bases in between. Here the CDR3 DNA reads TGTGCCAGCAGTTTCTACGACGAGCAGTACTTC. The encoded protein is CASSFYDEQYF.

The chain joins TRBV5-6 to TRBJ1-2; no clear D gene. Germline values: CDR1 SGHDT, CDR2 YYEEEE. V shed 4 bases and J shed 4 bases, with 11 bases lying between them. The CDR3 loop spans 13 amino acids. CDR3: CASSVSGSYGYTF. CDR3 bases: TGTGCCAGCAGCGTATCCGGGAGCTATGGCTACACCTTC.

This clone was counted a single time. The rearrangement uses TRBV9 and TRBJ2-5; TRBD2 matches at 9 bases. This CDR3 contains 19 residues. CDR1 is SGDLS, CDR2 YYNGEE, per germline. Trimming at V came to 2 bases and at J to 3 bases, leaving 17 bases not matched to a gene. The CDR3 DNA is TGTGCCAGCAGCGTTGGCACAGGGAATGAAGCGGGGGGAAAAGAGACCCAGTACTTC. This codes for CASSVGTGNEAGGKETQYF. The full variable domain, rest sourced from reference TRBV9 and TRBJ2-5, is DSGVTQTPKHLITATGQRVTLRCSPRSGDLSVYWYQQSLDQGLQFLIQYYNGEERAKGNILERFSAQQFPDLHSELNLSSLELGDSALYFCASSVGTGNEAGGKETQYFGPGTRLLVL.

The chain links TRBV10-1 to TRBJ2-7, with 7 positions matching TRBD2. CDR3 length: 15 residues. Germline assignment: CDR1 WNHNN and CDR2 SYGVQD (reference sequence). V shed 2 bases and J 4 bases; nucleotides not matched to a gene: 8. The CDR3 region is CASSEREGLGYEQYF. CDR3 nucleotides: TGCGCCAGCAGTGAGAGGGAGGGTCTCGGATACGAGCAGTACTTC.

This clone was detected only once. The chain couples TRBV28 to TRBJ1-4; D ambiguous. This CDR3 is 14 amino acids long. Germline CDR1 and CDR2: MDHEN and SYDVKM. Trimming took off 3 bases at V and 5 bases at J, with 10 bases between the two ends. The CDR3 nucleotides read TGTGCCAGCAGTTTTACCGGCCCCAATGAAAAACTGTTTTTT. It specifies CASSFTGPNEKLFF.